These 19 T cell receptor beta chains share one sample of origin, sequenced in a study of blood T cell repertoires in COVID-19. The protocol was immunoSEQ multiplex PCR, while the TCRdb copy is restricted to in-frame clones and leaves out a portion. Of roughly 200,000 clones listed, around 83% are singletons. The specimen sequenced was peripheral blood. The receptor set was obtained from a man between 40 and 49 years old with active or convalescent COVID-19.

The V and J genes are TRBV7-9 and TRBJ2-7; tentatively, D is TRBD1 (5 bases). The length of the CDR3 is 13 residues. Germline V gene sequence: CDR1 SEHNR, CDR2 FQNEAQ (reference sequence). V lost 5 bases to trimming and J lost 0 bases, with 8 bases between them. The DNA of the CDR3 is TGTGCCAGCAGCCCCGACAGCTCCTACGAGCAGTACTTC. Amino acids: CASSPDSSYEQYF.

This rearrangement joins TRBV19 to TRBJ2-3, with TRBD1 as a possible D gene (5 bases). Germline V gene sequence: CDR1 LNHDA, CDR2 SQIVND (reference sequence). The CDR3 runs to 16 residues. V lost 3 bases and J lost 5, with 18 bases in between. The CDR3 nucleotides read TGTGCCAGTAGTATGCCCGCGATAGGGGCTTTAGATACGCAGTATTTT. Amino acids: CASSMPAIGALDTQYF.

This clone was observed a few times. V gene TRBV6-5 combines with J gene TRBJ2-3, with a possible D match to TRBD1 (6 bases). Germline loops: CDR1 MNHEY, CDR2 SVGAGI. The V and J ends lost 6 bases and 2 bases respectively, with 12 bases between them. The length of the CDR3 is 14 residues. CDR3 protein: CASRRGGNTDTQYF. The CDR3 region has the DNA TGTGCCAGCAGACGAGGGGGTAACACAGATACGCAGTATTTT.

This sequence joins TRBV5-1 and TRBJ2-2; unclear D gene. V was clipped by 4 bases and J by 0 bases, with 10 bases between them. This CDR3 is 15 amino acids long. Germline V lookup: CDR1 SGHRS, CDR2 YFSETQ. The CDR3 DNA is TGCGCCAGCAGCCCGCCCGAGACGAACACCGGGGAGCTGTTTTTT. Its protein is CASSPPETNTGELFF.

This clone was seen a handful of times. The chain is built from TRBV5-1 and TRBJ1-1; TRBD1 might be the D (5 bases). The CDR3 covers 17 residues. Trimming pared 4 bases from V and 5 bases from J, leaving 24 bases between. Germline CDR1 and CDR2: SGHRS and YFSETQ. The CDR3 spells CASSPREAGRLRTEAFF. CDR3 nucleotides: TGCGCCAGCAGCCCCCGCGAGGCAGGGAGGTTGAGGACTGAAGCTTTCTTT. Filled out from reference TRBV5-1 and TRBJ1-1, the complete variable domain reads KAGVTQTPRYLIKTRGQQVTLSCSPISGHRSVSWYQQTPGQGLQFLFEYFSETQRNKGNFPGRFSGRQFSNSRSEMNVSTLELGDSALYLCASSPREAGRLRTEAFFGQGTRLTVV.

V and J are TRBV7-3 and TRBJ1-1; 10 nucleotides agree with TRBD1. CDR3 length: 14 amino acids. Trimming at V came to 3 bases and at J to 7 bases, leaving 5 bases not matched to a gene. CDR1 and CDR2 from the germline V gene are SGHTA and FQGTGA. The CDR3 DNA sequence: TGTGCCAGCAGCTTCCGGGACAGGGGTGGTGAAGCTTTCTTT. Translation: CASSFRDRGGEAFF.

V gene TRBV30 combines with J gene TRBJ1-5; no reliable D call. The CDR3 loop spans 13 amino acids. Trimming removed 2 bases at V and 3 bases at J, with 8 bases between. Per germline, CDR1 GTSNPN and CDR2 SVGIG (reference sequence). As DNA, the CDR3 is TGTGCCTGGAGTCCAGGCGACAATCAGCCCCAGCATTTT. It specifies CAWSPGDNQPQHF.

The chain couples TRBV5-5 to TRBJ2-7; D perhaps matches TRBD2 (5 bases). Germline-derived CDR1 and CDR2 are SGHKS and YYEKEE (reference sequence). With 4 bases removed from V and 6 bases from J, the gap between germline ends came to 11 bases. The CDR3 extends over 12 amino acids. CDR3 in amino acids: CASSAAGVEQYF. Written as DNA, the CDR3 is TGTGCCAGCAGCGCAGCCGGGGTCGAGCAGTACTTC. The variable domain in full, with the rest retrieved from reference TRBV5-5 and TRBJ2-7, is DAGVTQSPTHLIKTRGQQVTLRCSPISGHKSVSWYQQVLGQGPQFIFQYYEKEERGRGNFPDRFSARQFPNYSSELNVNALLLGDSALYLCASSAAGVEQYFGPGTRLTVT.

This sequence joins TRBV6-4 and TRBJ2-7, with D possibly matching TRBD2 (6 bases). The V gene lost 6 bases and the J gene lost 0 bases, with 18 bases spanning the gap. From germline, CDR1 is MRHNA and CDR2 SNTAGT. The CDR3 is 16 amino acids. The CDR3 region has the DNA TGTGCCAGCAGGGAGACGACTAGTTCAAGCTCCTACGAGCAGTACTTC. It encodes CASRETTSSSSYEQYF.

The chain links TRBV2 to TRBJ2-3; 9 bases match TRBD2. Trimming cost V 0 bases and J 9 bases; bases outside gene matches: 10. Germline assignment: CDR1 SNHLY and CDR2 FYNNEI. There are 16 residues in the CDR3. CDR3 protein: CASSEARSAGGNTQYF. The CDR3 DNA follows: TGTGCCAGCAGTGAAGCGCGGTCAGCGGGAGGTAACACGCAGTATTTT.

The rearrangement joins TRBV30 to TRBJ1-1; D gene uncertain. Per germline, CDR1 GTSNPN and CDR2 SVGIG (reference sequence). CDR3 length: 12 amino acids. V was shortened by 0 bases and J by 4 bases, with 6 bases between the two germline ends. CDR3 coding DNA: TGTGCCTGGAGTGTTGTGAGCACTGAAGCTTTCTTT. Translating it yields CAWSVVSTEAFF.

This chain links TRBV24-1 with TRBJ1-2; tentatively, D is TRBD1 (5 bases). With 10 bases removed from V and 4 bases from J, the gap between germline ends came to 18 bases. The CDR3 contains 14 residues. Germline loops: CDR1 KGHDR, CDR2 SFDVKD. This CDR3 is CATYARTHLYGYTF. In nucleotides, the CDR3 is TGTGCCACTTATGCGCGGACACACCTCTATGGCTACACCTTC.

Of note for this clone: The identical CDR3 is also encoded by other nucleotide sequences in the sample. The CDR3 spells CASSPLEGQANTEAFF. The CDR3 DNA reads as TGTGCCAGCTCACCGCTAGAGGGACAAGCGAACACTGAAGCTTTCTTT. The chain uses TRBV18 and TRBJ1-1, with a weak D call TRBD1 (6 bases). V lost 3 bases and J 1 base, leaving 15 bases between the germline ends. The length of the CDR3 is 16 residues. Germline V gene sequence: CDR1 KGHSH, CDR2 LQKENI.

There are a few counts of this clone. This sequence joins TRBV2 and TRBJ2-7; TRBD1 matches at 9 bases. J was trimmed by 1 base and V by 6 bases; bases with no gene match: 4. The CDR3 is made up of 14 amino acids. From germline, CDR1 is SNHLY and CDR2 FYNNEI. CDR3 in amino acids: CASRAGTGSYEQYF. The CDR3 DNA reads TGTGCCAGCAGGGCCGGGACAGGGTCCTACGAGCAGTACTTC.

This CDR3 is CASSQPGQGRAEAFF. The CDR3 DNA reads as TGTGCCAGCAGCCAGCCAGGACAGGGGAGGGCTGAAGCTTTCTTT. V gene TRBV5-6 combines with J gene TRBJ1-1; 9 bases are shared with TRBD1. Per the germline V gene, CDR1 is SGHDT and CDR2 is YYEEEE. CDR3 length: 15 amino acids. J was trimmed by 6 bases and V by 4 bases; bases with no gene match: 10. Using reference TRBV5-6 and TRBJ1-1 for the parts outside the CDR3, the full variable domain is DAGVTQSPTHLIKTRGQQVTLRCSPKSGHDTVSWYQQALGQGPQFIFQYYEEEERQRGNFPDRFSGHQFPNYSSELNVNALLLGDSALYLCASSQPGQGRAEAFFGQGTRLTVV.

The rearrangement links TRBV9 to TRBJ1-3; no clear D gene. This CDR3 is built from 12 residues. The germline gives CDR1 SGDLS, CDR2 YYNGEE. Deletions cut 4 bases from V and 2 bases from J, with 4 bases between. The CDR3: CASSLAGNTIYF. DNA for the CDR3: TGTGCCAGCAGCCTCGCTGGAAACACCATATATTTT.

The V and J genes are TRBV10-3 and TRBJ2-3; 9 positions agree with TRBD2. The CDR3 length is 15 residues. Germline CDR1 reads ENHRY; CDR2 reads SYGVKD. With 4 bases clipped from V and 3 bases from J, the junction kept 5 bases outside the gene matches. The CDR3 nucleotides are TGTGCCATCAGTGTTGGGACTAGCAGGACAGATACGCAGTATTTT. This gives the protein CAISVGTSRTDTQYF.

The chain employs TRBV24-1 and TRBJ2-7; D uncertain. The CDR3 covers 13 residues. V lost 7 bases and J 0 bases, leaving 9 bases between the germline ends. Germline CDR1 and CDR2: KGHDR and SFDVKD. The CDR3 DNA sequence: TGTGCCACCAGCCCCTCCGGCTCCTACGAGCAGTACTTC. Amino acids: CATSPSGSYEQYF.

The genes are TRBV5-5 and TRBJ1-2, with 10 bases that match TRBD1. Unmatched junction bases numbered 3, after V lost 0 bases and J lost 4 bases. Germline V gene data show CDR1 as SGHKS and CDR2 as YYEKEE (reference sequence). The CDR3 is 15 amino acids. The chain's CDR3 is CASSLVGTGVYGYTF. DNA of the CDR3: TGTGCCAGCAGCTTGGTTGGGACAGGGGTCTATGGCTACACCTTC.